This T cell receptor beta chain was observed in a study of CD8 T cells in ankylosing spondylitis. Regarding the study as a whole: The clones that were linked to disease were reported to be significantly enriched in matched synovial fluid samples from ankylosing spondylitis patients. Within ankylosing spondylitis blood, a TCR beta motif made up of eight or nine highly homologous variants appeared to be characteristic. Some of the motif variants had earlier been found in reactive arthritis patients' fluid and blood.

V lost 0 bases and J 4 bases, leaving 12 bases between the germline ends. This CDR3 has 15 amino acids. Germline V lookup: CDR1 MNHEY, CDR2 SVGAGI. This clonotype has a count of ten or more. The antigen remains unidentified. A quantitative 5'-RACE method, one with molecular barcodes, was used to make TCR beta libraries. TCRdb ran MiXCR on the 5' RACE reads and lists one entry per CDR3 protein. This sample has 350,000 or so distinct CDR3 sequences; roughly 12% occur once, and the top ten carry roughly 9.1%. The sample taken for sequencing was blood, either unsorted or a sorted T cell fraction (not recorded which). The sequence derives from a female donor with ankylosing spondylitis or in good health (not recorded which). The chain recombines TRBV6-5 with TRBJ1-1, with D perhaps TRBD1 (5 bases). This CDR3 is CASSYSEWGGTEAFF. The CDR3 DNA is TGTGCCAGCAGTTACTCGGAATGGGGGGGCACTGAAGCTTTCTTT.